This T cell receptor (beta chain) is drawn from a study of regulatory T cells in long-lasting Graves disease. The time point denotes: newly diagnosed GD, antithyroid drugs for less than 3 months. The TCR library was made from RNA extracted from PBMCs. HTBI primers from iRepertoire and Arm-PCR of CDR3 regions yielded the TCR beta libraries. TCRdb called the multiplex PCR reads again in MiXCR, with one record for every CDR3 protein. The table includes more than 350,000 distinct CDR3 sequences, just under 15% detected once. This clonotype was seen repeatedly, ten times or more. The V gene end was trimmed by 2 bases and the J gene end by 0 bases; junction bases not matched to a gene: 1. The CDR3 is made up of 15 amino acids. CDR1 is MDHEN, CDR2 SYDVKM, per germline. These sequences were also reported in another study, on T cells in Graves' hyperthyroidism and ophthalmopathy.

Sequencing was performed on peripheral blood mononuclear cells (PBMCs), taken at new diagnosis, from a patient treated with antithyroid drugs. The clonotype comes from a woman between 25 and 40 years old with Graves disease. The chain joins TRBV28 to TRBJ1-1, with 9 nucleotides matching TRBD1. This chain's CDR3 is CASSLRTGVNTEAFF. CDR3 DNA sequence: TGTGCCAGCAGTTTAAGGACAGGGGTGAACACTGAAGCTTTCTTT.